This record concerns one T cell receptor (beta chain) sequence. Its target is unknown. Lung cancer patients with chemo-refractory metastatic non-small-cell disease were given focal radiation plus CTLA-4 blockade with ipilimumab. Sequencing used immunoSEQ multiplex PCR; TCRdb keeps in-frame clones, though not all of them. Among some 64,000 clones listed, more than 70% were seen once. The sample comes from a study of radiotherapy plus CTLA-4 blockade in lung cancer. Study information: Of the patients, 15% to 20% showed objective responses and around 32% attained disease control.

The J segment lost 5 bases and the V segment lost 5 bases, leaving 5 bases of the junction unmatched. In germline, CDR1 is SGDLS, CDR2 YYNGEE. The CDR3 has 14 residues. General observations from the study: Response, reportedly, was best predicted by interferon-beta along with early blood T cell clone dynamics. Subsequent to radiotherapy plus ipilimumab, tumor-derived TCR clones underwent expansion in blood.

Sequenced material: peripheral blood, taken from a patient treated with radiotherapy plus ipilimumab. This sequence originates from a human donor with non-small cell lung cancer whose response to radiotherapy plus ipilimumab could not be evaluated. Some clones in this sample may be carry-over from other donors' samples. This chain uses TRBV9 with TRBJ2-5, with 11 bases aligning to TRBD2. The CDR3 region has the DNA TGTGCCAGCAGTGTAACTAGCGGGGGTGAGACCCAGTACTTC. This encodes CASSVTSGGETQYF.